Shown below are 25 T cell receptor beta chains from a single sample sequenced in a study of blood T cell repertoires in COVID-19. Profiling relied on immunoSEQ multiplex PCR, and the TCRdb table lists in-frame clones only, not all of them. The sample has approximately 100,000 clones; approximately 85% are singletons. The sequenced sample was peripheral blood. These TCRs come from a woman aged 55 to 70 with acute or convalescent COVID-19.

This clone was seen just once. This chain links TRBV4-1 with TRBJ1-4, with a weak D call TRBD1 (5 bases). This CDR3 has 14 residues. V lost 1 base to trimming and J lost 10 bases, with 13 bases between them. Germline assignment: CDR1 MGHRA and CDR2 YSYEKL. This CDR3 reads CASSQAPGMGKLFF. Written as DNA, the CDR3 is TGCGCCAGCAGCCAAGCCCCAGGGATGGGAAAACTGTTTTTT.

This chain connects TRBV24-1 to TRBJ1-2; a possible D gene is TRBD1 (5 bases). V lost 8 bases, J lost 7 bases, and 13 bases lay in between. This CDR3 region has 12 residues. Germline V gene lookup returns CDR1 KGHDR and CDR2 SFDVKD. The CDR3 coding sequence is TGTGCCACCAAGGACCTGCAGGGTGGCTACACCTTC. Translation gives CATKDLQGGYTF.

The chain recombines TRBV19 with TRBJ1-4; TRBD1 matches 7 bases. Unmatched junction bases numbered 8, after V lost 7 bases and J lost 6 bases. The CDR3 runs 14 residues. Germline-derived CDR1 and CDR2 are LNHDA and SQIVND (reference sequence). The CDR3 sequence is CASKAGTADEKLFF. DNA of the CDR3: TGTGCCAGTAAAGCCGGGACAGCGGATGAAAAACTGTTTTTT. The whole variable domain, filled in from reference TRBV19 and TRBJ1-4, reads DGGITQSPKYLFRKEGQNVTLSCEQNLNHDAMYWYRQDPGQGLRLIYYSQIVNDFQKGDIAEGYSVSREKKESFPLTVTSAQKNPTAFYLCASKAGTADEKLFFGSGTQLSVL.

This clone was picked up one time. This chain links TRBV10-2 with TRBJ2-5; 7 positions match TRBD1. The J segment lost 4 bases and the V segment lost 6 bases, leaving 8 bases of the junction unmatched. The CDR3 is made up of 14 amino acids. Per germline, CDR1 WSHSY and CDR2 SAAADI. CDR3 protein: CASSQTGKRETQYF. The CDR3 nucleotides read TGCGCCAGCAGCCAGACAGGGAAGCGAGAGACCCAGTACTTC.

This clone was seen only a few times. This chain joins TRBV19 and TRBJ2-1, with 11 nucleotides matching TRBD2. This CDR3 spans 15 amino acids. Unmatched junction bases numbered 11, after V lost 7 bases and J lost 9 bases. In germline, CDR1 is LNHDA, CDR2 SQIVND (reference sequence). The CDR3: CASTLGVAGGGEQFF. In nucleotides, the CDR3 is TGTGCCAGTACCCTAGGAGTAGCGGGAGGGGGTGAGCAGTTCTTC.

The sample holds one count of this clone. CDR3 sequence (DNA): TGTGCCAGCAGGTCAAATGAGCAGTTCTTC. This gives the protein CASRSNEQFF. The V gene is TRBV28, the J gene TRBJ2-1; no reliable D call. V lost 6 bases, J lost 7 bases, and 4 bases lay in between. Per the germline V gene, CDR1 is MDHEN and CDR2 is SYDVKM. CDR3 size: 10 residues.

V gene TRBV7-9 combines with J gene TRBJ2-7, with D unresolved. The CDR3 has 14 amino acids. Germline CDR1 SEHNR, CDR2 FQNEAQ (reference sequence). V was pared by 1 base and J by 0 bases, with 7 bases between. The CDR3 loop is CASSLGSTSYEQYV. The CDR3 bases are TGTGCCAGCAGCTTAGGTAGCACCTCCTACGAGCAGTACGTC.

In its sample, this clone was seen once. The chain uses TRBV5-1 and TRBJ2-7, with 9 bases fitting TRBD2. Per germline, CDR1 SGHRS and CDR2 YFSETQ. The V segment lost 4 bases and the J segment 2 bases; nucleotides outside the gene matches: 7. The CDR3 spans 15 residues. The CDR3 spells CASSRQGLAAYEQYF. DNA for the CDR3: TGCGCCAGCAGCCGGCAGGGACTAGCCGCCTACGAGCAGTACTTC.

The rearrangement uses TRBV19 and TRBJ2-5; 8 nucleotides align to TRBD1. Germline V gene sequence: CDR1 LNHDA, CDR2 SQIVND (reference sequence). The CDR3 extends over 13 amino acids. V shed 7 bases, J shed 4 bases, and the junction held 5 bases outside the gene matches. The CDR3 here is CASTGQGVETQYF. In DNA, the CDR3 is TGTGCCAGTACCGGACAGGGAGTAGAGACCCAGTACTTC.

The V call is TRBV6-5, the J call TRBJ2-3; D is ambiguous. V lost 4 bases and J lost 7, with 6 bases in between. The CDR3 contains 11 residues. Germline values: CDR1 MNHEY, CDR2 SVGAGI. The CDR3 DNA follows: TGTGCCAGCAGTTCTATCTATACGCAGTATTTT. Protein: CASSSIYTQYF.

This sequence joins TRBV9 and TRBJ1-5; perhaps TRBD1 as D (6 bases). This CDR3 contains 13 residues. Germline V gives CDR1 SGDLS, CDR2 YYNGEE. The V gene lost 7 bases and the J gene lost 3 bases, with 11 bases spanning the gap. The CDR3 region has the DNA TGTGCCAGCTCCCAGGGGATCAATCAGCCCCAGCATTTT. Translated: CASSQGINQPQHF.

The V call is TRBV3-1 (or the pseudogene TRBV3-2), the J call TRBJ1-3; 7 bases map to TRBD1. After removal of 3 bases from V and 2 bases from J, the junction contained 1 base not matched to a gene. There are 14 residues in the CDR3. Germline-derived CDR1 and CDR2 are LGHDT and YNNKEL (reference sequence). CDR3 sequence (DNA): TGTGCCAGCAGCCAGACAGGGACTGGAAACACCATATATTTT. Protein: CASSQTGTGNTIYF.

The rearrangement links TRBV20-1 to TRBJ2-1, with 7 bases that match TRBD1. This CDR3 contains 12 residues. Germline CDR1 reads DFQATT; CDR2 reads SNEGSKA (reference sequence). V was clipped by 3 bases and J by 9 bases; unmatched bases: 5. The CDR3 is CSASTGAGEQFF. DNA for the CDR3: TGCAGTGCTAGTACAGGGGCGGGTGAGCAGTTCTTC.

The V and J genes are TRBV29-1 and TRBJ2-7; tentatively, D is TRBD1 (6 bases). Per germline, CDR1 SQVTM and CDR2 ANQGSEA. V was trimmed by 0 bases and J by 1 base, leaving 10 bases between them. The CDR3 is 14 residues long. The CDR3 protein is CSVEEFRGSYEQYF. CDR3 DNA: TGCAGCGTTGAAGAGTTCAGGGGATCCTACGAGCAGTACTTC.

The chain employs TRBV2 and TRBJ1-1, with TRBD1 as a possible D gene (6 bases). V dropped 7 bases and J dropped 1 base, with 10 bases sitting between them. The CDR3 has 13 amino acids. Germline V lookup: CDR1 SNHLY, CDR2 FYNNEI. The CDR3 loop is CASTIQGNTEAFF. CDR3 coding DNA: TGTGCCAGCACCATACAGGGGAACACTGAAGCTTTCTTT.

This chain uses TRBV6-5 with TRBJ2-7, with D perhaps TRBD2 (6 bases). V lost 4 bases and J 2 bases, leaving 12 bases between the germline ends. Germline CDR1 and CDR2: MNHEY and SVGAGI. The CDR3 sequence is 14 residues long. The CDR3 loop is CASSSMTGAYEQYV. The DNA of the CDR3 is TGTGCCAGCAGTTCTATGACGGGAGCCTACGAGCAGTACGTC.

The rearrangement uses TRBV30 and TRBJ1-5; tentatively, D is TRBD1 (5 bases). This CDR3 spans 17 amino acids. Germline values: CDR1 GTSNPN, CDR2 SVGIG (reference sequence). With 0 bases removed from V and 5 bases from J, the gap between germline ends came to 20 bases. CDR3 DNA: TGTGCCTGGAGTGTATGGGGGGAGCAGCGGTCGGATCAGCCCCAGCATTTT. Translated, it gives CAWSVWGEQRSDQPQHF.

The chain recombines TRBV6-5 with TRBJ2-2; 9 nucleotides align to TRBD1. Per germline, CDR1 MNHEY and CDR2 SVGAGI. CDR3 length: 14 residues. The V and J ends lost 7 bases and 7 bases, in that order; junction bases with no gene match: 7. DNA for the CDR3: TGTGCCAGCACTTTGACAGGGGGGATCGGGGAGCTGTTTTTT. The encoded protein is CASTLTGGIGELFF.

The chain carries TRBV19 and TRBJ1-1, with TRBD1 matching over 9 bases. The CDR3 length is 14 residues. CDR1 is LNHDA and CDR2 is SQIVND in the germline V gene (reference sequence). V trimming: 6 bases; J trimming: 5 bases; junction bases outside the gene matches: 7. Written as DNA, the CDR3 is TGTGCCAGTAGAAATACAGGGGGCGCGACTGAAGCTTTCTTT. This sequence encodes CASRNTGGATEAFF.

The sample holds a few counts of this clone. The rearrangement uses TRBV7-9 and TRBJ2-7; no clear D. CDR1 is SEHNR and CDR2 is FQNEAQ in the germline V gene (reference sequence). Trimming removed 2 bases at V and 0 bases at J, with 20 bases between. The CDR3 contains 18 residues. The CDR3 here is CASSLPNSSPSRSYEQYF. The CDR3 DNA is TGTGCCAGCAGCTTACCCAACAGCTCTCCAAGCCGCTCCTACGAGCAGTACTTC.

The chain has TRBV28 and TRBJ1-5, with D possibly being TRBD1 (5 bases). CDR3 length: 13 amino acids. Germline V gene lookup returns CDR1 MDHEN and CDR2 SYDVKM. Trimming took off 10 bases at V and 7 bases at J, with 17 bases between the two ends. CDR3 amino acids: CATRQGVGQPQHF. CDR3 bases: TGTGCCACCCGCCAGGGTGTAGGCCAGCCCCAGCATTTT.

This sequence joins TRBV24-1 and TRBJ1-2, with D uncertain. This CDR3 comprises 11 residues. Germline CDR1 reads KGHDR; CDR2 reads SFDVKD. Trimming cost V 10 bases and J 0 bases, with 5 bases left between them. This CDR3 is CATAANYGYTF. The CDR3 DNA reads TGTGCCACGGCGGCTAACTATGGCTACACCTTC.

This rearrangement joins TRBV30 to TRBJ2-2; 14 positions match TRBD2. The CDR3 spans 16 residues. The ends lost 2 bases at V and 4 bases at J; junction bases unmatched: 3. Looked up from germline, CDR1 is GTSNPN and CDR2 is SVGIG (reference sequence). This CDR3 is CAWSWGLAGVTGELFF. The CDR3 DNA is TGTGCCTGGAGTTGGGGACTAGCGGGAGTCACCGGGGAGCTGTTTTTT.

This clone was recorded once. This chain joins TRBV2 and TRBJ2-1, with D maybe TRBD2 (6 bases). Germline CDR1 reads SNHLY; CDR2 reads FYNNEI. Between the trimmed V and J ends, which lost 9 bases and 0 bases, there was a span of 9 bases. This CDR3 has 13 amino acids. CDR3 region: CASGGSSYNEQFF. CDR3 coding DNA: TGTGCCAGTGGAGGGAGCTCCTACAATGAGCAGTTCTTC.

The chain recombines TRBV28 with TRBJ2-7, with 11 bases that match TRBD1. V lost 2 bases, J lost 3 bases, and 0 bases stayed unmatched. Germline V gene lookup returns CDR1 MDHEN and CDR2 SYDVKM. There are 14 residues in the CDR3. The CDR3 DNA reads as TGTGCCAGCAGTTTAGGGACAGGGGGCTACGAGCAGTACTTC. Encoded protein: CASSLGTGGYEQYF. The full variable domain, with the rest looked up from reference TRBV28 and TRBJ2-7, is DVKVTQSSRYLVKRTGEKVFLECVQDMDHENMFWYRQDPGLGLRLIYFSYDVKMKEKGDIPEGYSVSREKKERFSLILESASTNQTSMYLCASSLGTGGYEQYFGPGTRLTVT.